These T cell receptor beta chains were read from a single sample in a study of T cell responses to AZD1222 COVID-19 vaccine. Assay used: immunoSEQ multiplex PCR; TCRdb lists only in-frame clones, some missing. The table has more than 100,000 clones, about nine tenths seen once. Material: peripheral blood, obtained 28 days after the second AZD1222 dose. The source of these receptors is an adult who received the AZD1222 COVID-19 vaccine. The CDR3 runs from the conserved cysteine through the conserved F or W. Fields, in order: J gene, clone size, V gene, D gene, CDR3 DNA, CDR3 protein. D genes are given only for firm matches. Size tells how often a clone was seen (once, few, many) or the class of an expanded clone, and some rows leave it out.

j_gene: TRBJ2-3; abundance: -; v_gene: TRBV9; d_gene: -; CDR3nt: TGTGCCAGCAGCGTTAGGGGAGATACAGATACGCAGTATTTT; CDR3aa: CASSVRGDTDTQYF
j_gene: TRBJ2-7; abundance: -; v_gene: TRBV5-4; d_gene: -; CDR3nt: TGTGCCAGCAGCCGACAGGTGGGGGTCACCTACGAGCAGTACTTC; CDR3aa: CASSRQVGVTYEQYF
j_gene: TRBJ2-3; abundance: once; v_gene: TRBV7-2; d_gene: -; CDR3nt: TGTGCCAGCAGCCGCCTCCGAGGCGGGGGCACAGATACGCAGTATTTT; CDR3aa: CASSRLRGGGTDTQYF
j_gene: TRBJ1-5; abundance: -; v_gene: TRBV7-2; d_gene: -; CDR3nt: TGTGCCAGCAGCTTAAGGGGTGGTCAGCCCCAGCATTTT; CDR3aa: CASSLRGGQPQHF
j_gene: TRBJ2-3; abundance: -; v_gene: TRBV7-2; d_gene: -; CDR3nt: TGTGCCAGCAGCTTTGCGGATACGCAGTATTTT; CDR3aa: CASSFADTQYF
j_gene: TRBJ2-5; abundance: -; v_gene: TRBV5-6; d_gene: TRBD1; CDR3nt: TGTGCCAGCAGCCGGACAGGTCAAGAGACCCAGTACTTC; CDR3aa: CASSRTGQETQYF
j_gene: TRBJ2-2; abundance: -; v_gene: TRBV11-2; d_gene: TRBD2; CDR3nt: TGTGCCAGCAGCTTAGCCGCGCGGGGGGATACCGGGGAGCTGTTTTTT; CDR3aa: CASSLAARGDTGELFF
j_gene: TRBJ2-3; abundance: -; v_gene: TRBV19; d_gene: -; CDR3nt: TGTGCCACAGAAACAGATACGCAGTATTTT; CDR3aa: CATETDTQYF
j_gene: TRBJ1-2; abundance: -; v_gene: TRBV5-8; d_gene: -; CDR3nt: TGTGCCAGCAGGGAGCCGGGATCCCCAGGGGCGGCTAATACCTTC; CDR3aa: CASREPGSPGAANTF
j_gene: TRBJ2-5; abundance: -; v_gene: TRBV2; d_gene: -; CDR3nt: TGTGCCAGCAGCTTCCAAGAGACCCAGTACTTC; CDR3aa: CASSFQETQYF
j_gene: TRBJ1-5; abundance: -; v_gene: TRBV15; d_gene: -; CDR3nt: TGTGCCACCAGCTACACAGGAAATCAGCCCCAGCATTTT; CDR3aa: CATSYTGNQPQHF
j_gene: TRBJ1-3; abundance: -; v_gene: TRBV21-1; d_gene: -; CDR3nt: TGTGCCAGCAGCTCCTACGCCCGGTTCTCTGGAAACACCATATATTTT; CDR3aa: CASSSYARFSGNTIYF
j_gene: TRBJ2-6; abundance: -; v_gene: TRBV5-4; d_gene: TRBD1; CDR3nt: TGTGCCAGCAGCCCTGGGACAGCTGGGGCCAACGTCCTGACTTTC; CDR3aa: CASSPGTAGANVLTF
j_gene: TRBJ2-5; abundance: -; v_gene: TRBV19; d_gene: TRBD2; CDR3nt: TGTGCCAGTAGTATGGGAGCGGGGGGGCACACGGCCCAGTACTTC; CDR3aa: CASSMGAGGHTAQYF
j_gene: TRBJ2-5; abundance: -; v_gene: TRBV7-6; d_gene: TRBD1; CDR3nt: TGTGCCAGCAGCTTAGTCCCGGGACAGGGTCCGCAGGAGACCCAGTACTTC; CDR3aa: CASSLVPGQGPQETQYF
j_gene: TRBJ1-5; abundance: few; v_gene: TRBV10-3; d_gene: -; CDR3nt: TGTGCCATCGGGACCGGGGTTAGCAATCAGCCCCAGCATTTT; CDR3aa: CAIGTGVSNQPQHF
j_gene: TRBJ1-1; abundance: -; v_gene: TRBV5-8; d_gene: TRBD1; CDR3nt: TGTGCCAGCAGCCTGTTGGACAGGGCGGCTTTCTTT; CDR3aa: CASSLLDRAAFF
j_gene: TRBJ1-4; abundance: once; v_gene: TRBV4-2; d_gene: -; CDR3nt: TGTGCCAGCAGCCCACGGGAGAATGAAAAACTGTTTTTT; CDR3aa: CASSPRENEKLFF
j_gene: TRBJ2-5; abundance: -; v_gene: TRBV5-5; d_gene: TRBD1; CDR3nt: TGTGCCAGCAGCTCCCAGCCACAGGGGGTTAGGGAGACCCAGTACTTC; CDR3aa: CASSSQPQGVRETQYF
j_gene: TRBJ1-1; abundance: -; v_gene: TRBV10-3; d_gene: -; CDR3nt: TGTGCCATCAGTGAGATACAGGGGAACACTGAAGCTTTCTTT; CDR3aa: CAISEIQGNTEAFF
j_gene: TRBJ1-1; abundance: -; v_gene: TRBV7-8; d_gene: -; CDR3nt: TGTGCCAGCATTCGGGGAAGAGGCACTGAAGCTTTCTTT; CDR3aa: CASIRGRGTEAFF
j_gene: TRBJ2-7; abundance: -; v_gene: TRBV2; d_gene: TRBD1; CDR3nt: TGTGCCAGCAGTGAACAAGGGGGCTACTACGAGCAGTACTTC; CDR3aa: CASSEQGGYYEQYF
j_gene: TRBJ1-3; abundance: -; v_gene: TRBV12-3/TRBV12-4; d_gene: -; CDR3nt: TGTGCCAGCAGTTCCGGACTCGGGAACACCATATATTTT; CDR3aa: CASSSGLGNTIYF
j_gene: TRBJ2-5; abundance: -; v_gene: TRBV7-9; d_gene: TRBD2; CDR3nt: TGTGCCAGCAGCCTCACCGGGGGGTCGGGCGAGACCCAGTACTTC; CDR3aa: CASSLTGGSGETQYF
j_gene: TRBJ2-7; abundance: -; v_gene: TRBV5-1; d_gene: -; CDR3nt: TGCGCCAGCAGCATACAGGGTGGCTCCTACGAGCAGTACTTC; CDR3aa: CASSIQGGSYEQYF
j_gene: TRBJ1-2; abundance: -; v_gene: TRBV5-6; d_gene: -; CDR3nt: TGTGCCAGCAGCTTGGCCTTGACAGGAGACTTTAACTATGGCTACACCTTC; CDR3aa: CASSLALTGDFNYGYTF
j_gene: TRBJ1-5; abundance: -; v_gene: TRBV3-1/TRBV3-2; d_gene: -; CDR3nt: TGTGCCAGCAGTTGTCAGCCCCAGCATTTT; CDR3aa: CASSCQPQHF